These 20 T cell receptor beta chains were sequenced from one sample in a study of CD8 T cells in ankylosing spondylitis. MiXCR, applied by TCRdb to the 5' RACE reads, yields one record per CDR3 protein. The data show around 150,000 distinct CDR3 sequences, 6% to 8.5% seen once. Sequencing was carried out using blood, either unsorted or a sorted T cell fraction (not recorded which). The receptor source for this set is a female donor with ankylosing spondylitis or in good health (not recorded which).

The gene calls are TRBV19 and TRBJ2-5; D is ambiguous. This CDR3 has 14 residues. Germline-derived CDR1 and CDR2 are LNHDA and SQIVND (reference sequence). V dropped 3 bases and J dropped 2 bases, with 10 bases sitting between them. The DNA for the CDR3 is TGTGCCAGTAGTATTATAGAAGAACAAGAGACCCAGTACTTC. This codes for CASSIIEEQETQYF.

As concerns this clonotype: At one boundary the junction diverges from the germline segment, which might be a read error. J is TRBJ2-7 and V is TRBV12-3 or TRBV12-4; 9 bases are a match to TRBD1. There are 14 residues in the CDR3. The CDR3 region is CASTLQGALYEQYF. The CDR3 DNA sequence: TGTGCCAGCACTTTACAGGGGGCTCTCTACGAGCAGTACTTC.

This clonotype was seen many times. The gene calls are TRBV12-3 or TRBV12-4 and TRBJ1-5; the D is unclear. The V end was cut by 5 bases, the J end by 5 bases, with 13 bases between. The CDR3 consists of 14 residues. The CDR3 here is CASSPWPGDQPQHF. The CDR3, as DNA: TGTGCCAGCAGTCCCTGGCCTGGGGATCAGCCCCAGCATTTT.

This clonotype has just a few counts. The chain has TRBV21-1 and TRBJ1-4; whether TRBD1, the table's D call, matches the DNA was not checked. TRBV21-1 is flagged as a pseudogene. The CDR3 is 16 residues long. CDR3 sequence reads: CASSKVVGDSYRWMFF. DNA for the CDR3: TGTGCCAGCAGCAAAGTGGTGGGGGACAGCTATCGTTGGATGTTTTTT.

This clonotype was seen more than once but under ten times. The V and J genes are TRBV6-4 and TRBJ2-1; D unclear. Per the germline V gene, CDR1 is MRHNA and CDR2 is SNTAGT. V gave up 0 bases and J gave up 6 bases, with 3 bases separating them. There are 12 residues in the CDR3. CDR3 DNA: TGTGCCAGCAGTGACTCGAGCAATGAGCAGTTCTTC. Its protein product is CASSDSSNEQFF.

The rearrangement joins TRBV5-4 to TRBJ2-7, with TRBD1 identical over 7 bases. The CDR3 is 14 residues long. The V gene's germline CDR1 is SGHNT and CDR2 YYREEE (reference sequence). The V and J ends lost 2 bases and 2 bases, in that order; junction bases with no gene match: 4. The CDR3 DNA reads TGTGCCAGCAGCTTACCGGGACAGCCCTACGAGCAGTACTTC. It specifies CASSLPGQPYEQYF.

This clonotype was detected many times. The chain recombines TRBV12-3 or TRBV12-4 with TRBJ2-1, with 10 bases fitting TRBD1. V was clipped by 6 bases and J by 5 bases; unmatched bases: 7. The CDR3 contains 15 residues. The CDR3 DNA is TGTGCCAGCAGCCCACCCGGGACAGGGGACAATGAGCAGTTCTTC. Translated: CASSPPGTGDNEQFF.

This clonotype was detected ten times or more. CDR3 DNA: TGTGCCAGCAGTTTAAGAGGGGTGGGTTCACCCCTCCACTTT. It encodes CASSLRGVGSPLHF. The gene calls are TRBV27 and TRBJ1-6, with D possibly being TRBD1 (5 bases). CDR3 length: 14 amino acids. Germline CDR1 is MNHEY and CDR2 is SMNVEV (reference sequence). Trimming stripped 2 bases from V and 9 bases from J, with 11 bases between.

There are many counts of this clonotype. The chain recombines TRBV12-3 or TRBV12-4 with TRBJ2-5; 13 positions match TRBD2. The CDR3 is made up of 15 amino acids. J was trimmed by 5 bases and V by 6 bases; bases with no gene match: 6. CDR3 nucleotide sequence: TGTGCCAGCAGACTCGGGACTAGCGGGGTCGAGACCCAGTACTTC. This encodes CASRLGTSGVETQYF.

This clonotype was seen many times. The DNA for the CDR3 is TGTGCCAGCAGTCTCCGGGCCTCCTTTGCGCCCCAGCATTTT. Residues: CASSLRASFAPQHF. This chain uses TRBV2 with TRBJ1-5; D remains ambiguous. The CDR3 loop spans 14 amino acids. Trimming took off 5 bases at V and 9 bases at J, with 17 bases between the two ends. CDR1 is SNHLY and CDR2 is FYNNEI in the germline V gene. Combining the CDR3 with reference TRBV2 and TRBJ1-5 gives the whole variable domain EPEVTQTPSHQVTQMGQEVILRCVPISNHLYFYWYRQILGQKVEFLVSFYNNEISEKSEIFDDQFSVERPDGSNFTLKIRSTKLEDSAMYFCASSLRASFAPQHFGDGTRLSIL.

In its sample, this clonotype was seen many times. The DNA for the CDR3 is TGTGCCATCAGCGCAGGGGAGGCAGATACGCAGTATTTT. It encodes CAISAGEADTQYF. V usage is TRBV10-3 and J usage is TRBJ2-3; D may be TRBD1 or TRBD2 (6 bases each). This CDR3 is 13 amino acids long. Germline lookup yields CDR1 ENHRY and CDR2 SYGVKD. Trimming shortened V by 6 bases and J by 4 bases, and 11 bases separated the two germline ends.

At least ten counts were recorded for this clonotype. This rearrangement joins TRBV18 to TRBJ1-1, with D uncertain. Germline values: CDR1 KGHSH, CDR2 LQKENI. The V end lost 4 bases, the J end lost 7 bases, and 7 bases lay between the germline ends. The CDR3 consists of 11 residues. The CDR3 sequence is CASSQSLEAFF. The DNA of the CDR3 is TGTGCCAGCTCACAATCCCTTGAAGCTTTCTTT.

Points on this clonotype: A much larger clone lies a single base off, so this may be a read error. The chain recombines TRBV7-8 with TRBJ2-5, with 9 bases aligning to TRBD2. This CDR3 has 17 residues. Germline V lookup: CDR1 SGHVS, CDR2 FQNEAQ. The CDR3 sequence is CASSLEMSSGTQETQHF. CDR3 nucleotides: TGTGCCAGCAGCTTAGAGATGTCTAGCGGGACACAAGAGACCCAGCACTTC.

This clonotype has just a few counts. The chain recombines TRBV5-1 with TRBJ2-3; 9 nucleotides align to TRBD2. The ends lost 4 bases at V and 4 bases at J; junction bases unmatched: 4. The germline gives CDR1 SGHRS, CDR2 YFSETQ. The CDR3 runs 14 residues. CDR3 sequence: CASSTRTSADTQYF. For the CDR3, the DNA is TGCGCCAGCAGCACACGGACTAGCGCAGATACGCAGTATTTT.

The chain combines TRBV20-1 with TRBJ1-2; a possible D gene is TRBD1 (5 bases). CDR1 is DFQATT and CDR2 is SNEGSKA in the germline V gene (reference sequence). V shed 5 bases and J shed 4 bases, with 17 bases lying between them. This CDR3 is 14 amino acids long. This chain's CDR3 is CSAETEQVIYGYTF. The CDR3 bases are TGCAGTGCTGAGACAGAACAAGTAATCTATGGCTACACCTTC.

This clonotype appeared many times. This sequence joins TRBV20-1 and TRBJ2-7, with a tentative D call TRBD1 (5 bases). Germline V lookup: CDR1 DFQATT, CDR2 SNEGSKA (reference sequence). The CDR3 length is 12 residues. Trimming took off 2 bases at V and 5 bases at J, with 10 bases between the two ends. The CDR3 reads CSARSGHDEQYF. The CDR3 nucleotides are TGCAGTGCTAGATCAGGACACGACGAGCAGTACTTC.

This clonotype showed up many times. The CDR3 region is CASSPSHTGVDTQYF. In nucleotides, the CDR3 is TGTGCCAGCAGCCCGAGCCACACAGGGGTCGATACGCAGTATTTT. J is TRBJ2-3 and V is TRBV28; TRBD1 matches at 7 bases. V shed 6 bases, J shed 6 bases, and the junction held 12 bases outside the gene matches. This CDR3 has 15 residues. Germline-derived CDR1 and CDR2 are MDHEN and SYDVKM.

This clonotype was detected ten times or more. This chain links TRBV29-1 with TRBJ2-1, with D perhaps matching TRBD2 (7 bases). The length of the CDR3 is 13 residues. Per the germline V gene, CDR1 is SQVTM and CDR2 is ANQGSEA. Trimming left V 3 bases short and J 8 bases short, with 14 bases between. In DNA, the CDR3 is TGCAGCGTTGATGGGGGGGCCATGGATGAGCAGTTCTTC. Its protein is CSVDGGAMDEQFF.

On this clonotype itself: This may be a read error, as it is one base from a much larger clone. The gene calls are TRBV7-3 and TRBJ2-3; unclear D gene. The CDR3 length is 14 residues. Germline lookup yields CDR1 SGHTA and CDR2 FQGTGA. V shed 5 bases and J shed 1 base, with 10 bases lying between them. The CDR3 nucleotides read TGTGCCAGCAGCATGTCAGTCGGCACAGATACGCAGTATTTT. It yields the protein CASSMSVGTDTQYF. The variable domain in full, completed from reference TRBV7-3 and TRBJ2-3, reads GAGVSQTPSNKVTEKGKYVELRCDPISGHTALYWYRQSLGQGPEFLIYFQGTGAADDSGLPNDRFFAVRPEGSVSTLKIQRTERGDSAVYLCASSMSVGTDTQYFGPGTRLTVL.

This clonotype was picked up many times. CDR3 in amino acids: CASSQEVGGGTYEQYF. The CDR3 bases are TGCGCCAGCAGCCAAGAGGTGGGCGGGGGGACCTACGAGCAGTACTTC. V is TRBV4-3 and J is TRBJ2-7; 8 bases map to TRBD2. CDR3 size: 16 residues. CDR1 and CDR2 from the germline V gene are LGHNA and YSLEER. With V trimmed by 0 bases and J by 2 bases, 6 bases remained unmatched.